This paragraph reports one T cell receptor (beta chain). TCRdb itself ran the 5' RACE reads through MiXCR, one entry per CDR3 protein. Among some 24,000 distinct CDR3 sequences, roughly 13% were seen once, and the ten largest hold 16%. These data come from a study of neurological immune-mediated disorders. V lost 6 bases and J lost 5, with 13 bases in between. Germline CDR1 is SQVTM and CDR2 is ANQGSEA. The CDR3 loop spans 12 amino acids. The sequence was collected from a woman between 40 and 50 years old with HTLV-1-associated myelopathy (HAM/TSP). Sequencing was carried out using PBMCs. V usage is TRBV29-1 and J usage is TRBJ1-1; D is possibly TRBD1 (5 bases). CDR3 in amino acids: CSVLDRGTEAFF. The CDR3 DNA reads TGCAGCGTGTTGGATAGGGGAACTGAAGCTTTCTTT.